A selection of T cell receptor beta chains follows, all from one sample in a study of T cells after posttransplantation cyclophosphamide. TCRdb's copy holds only in-frame clones and misses some; the assay was immunoSEQ multiplex PCR. The specimen has about 12,000 clones, none found just once. The specimen was PBMCs. The receptors originated from a woman in her 40s in good health, CMV-negative, and a related stem cell transplant donor. Each CDR3 is given with its conserved first and last residue. D genes are given only for firm matches. Clone size appears in some rows only: once, few, many, or a class for an expanded clone.

size: many; D: -; J: TRBJ2-3; V: TRBV7-9; DNA: TGTGCCAGCAGCTTAGAGGTCCGCACAGATACGCAGTATTTT; CDR3: CASSLEVRTDTQYF
size: many; D: -; J: TRBJ2-5; V: TRBV4-3; DNA: TGCGCCAGCAGCCAAGATCTAGGCGCCGAGACCCAGTACTTC; CDR3: CASSQDLGAETQYF
size: -; D: TRBD2; J: TRBJ2-6; V: TRBV5-1; DNA: TGCGCCAGCACCTCCATATCAGGACTAGCGGGAGCGGGGGCCAACGTCCTGACTTTC; CDR3: CASTSISGLAGAGANVLTF
size: many; D: TRBD1; J: TRBJ1-5; V: TRBV27; DNA: TGTGCCAGCAGTTCCACGGACAGGGGAGGGCAGCCCCAGCATTTT; CDR3: CASSSTDRGGQPQHF
size: -; D: TRBD1; J: TRBJ1-5; V: TRBV6-6; DNA: TGTGCCAGCAGACTAAGGACAGGGGTAGGCAATCAGCCCCAGCATTTT; CDR3: CASRLRTGVGNQPQHF
size: many; D: -; J: TRBJ1-4; V: TRBV6-5; DNA: TGTGCCAGCAGTTACCTAGGACAGAAGAATGAAAAACTGTTTTTT; CDR3: CASSYLGQKNEKLFF
size: many; D: TRBD2; J: TRBJ2-1; V: TRBV6-2/TRBV6-3; DNA: TGTGCCAGCAGAGGGGGGCTAGCGGGAAGGAATGAGCAGTTCTTC; CDR3: CASRGGLAGRNEQFF
size: many; D: -; J: TRBJ1-2; V: TRBV6-1; DNA: TGTGCCAGCAGTGACACCTACCCCCGATCCTTC; CDR3: CASSDTYPRSF
size: -; D: -; J: TRBJ2-5; V: TRBV6-5; DNA: TGTGCCAGCACCGACGCGGGCTGGGAGGAGACCCAGTACTTC; CDR3: CASTDAGWEETQYF
size: many; D: TRBD2; J: TRBJ2-7; V: TRBV2; DNA: TGTGCCAGCAGTGTGAGCGGGGGGGGTCTGATTACCTACGAGCAGTACTTC; CDR3: CASSVSGGGLITYEQYF
size: many; D: TRBD1; J: TRBJ2-1; V: TRBV18; DNA: TGTGCCAGCTCGCGCGGGACAGGGGGTTACAATGAGCAGTTCTTC; CDR3: CASSRGTGGYNEQFF
size: many; D: TRBD2; J: TRBJ2-2; V: TRBV2; DNA: TGTGCCAGCAGGGAGGGACTAGCGGGGTTCACCGGGGAGCTGTTTTTT; CDR3: CASREGLAGFTGELFF
size: many; D: -; J: TRBJ2-1; V: TRBV12-3/TRBV12-4; DNA: TGTGCCAGCAGTTTAGCCCCGTTCGAGCAGTTCTTC; CDR3: CASSLAPFEQFF
size: many; D: TRBD2; J: TRBJ2-7; V: TRBV12-3/TRBV12-4; DNA: TGTGCCAGCAGTTTAGTCCGCGGGGGGGAGTACGAGCAGTACTTC; CDR3: CASSLVRGGEYEQYF
size: -; D: TRBD2; J: TRBJ2-3; V: TRBV5-1; DNA: TGCGCCAGCAGCTTGGGACTAGCGGAACTCACGCAGTATTTT; CDR3: CASSLGLAELTQYF
size: many; D: TRBD1; J: TRBJ1-2; V: TRBV19; DNA: TGTGCCAGTAAGGATACGACAGGGATACATGGCTACACCTTC; CDR3: CASKDTTGIHGYTF
size: many; D: TRBD1; J: TRBJ1-2; V: TRBV4-1; DNA: TGCGCCAGCAGCCGATACCAGGGGGCGCGGGGTGGCTACACCTTC; CDR3: CASSRYQGARGGYTF
size: many; D: TRBD1; J: TRBJ1-2; V: TRBV7-2; DNA: TGTGCCAGCAGCTTAGCAACAGGGGGGAACTATGGCTACACCTTC; CDR3: CASSLATGGNYGYTF
size: many; D: TRBD1; J: TRBJ2-7; V: TRBV6-5; DNA: TGTGCCAGCAGAAGGACAGGGAGGGAGCAGTACTTC; CDR3: CASRRTGREQYF
size: many; D: -; J: TRBJ2-7; V: TRBV7-9; DNA: TGTGCCAGCAGCTTAGGACAGGTTCGATACTTC; CDR3: CASSLGQVRYF
size: many; D: TRBD1; J: TRBJ2-6; V: TRBV7-3; DNA: TGTGCCAGCAGCTTAAGAGGCGGGACAGGGGTTACCGGGGCCAACGTCCTGACTTTC; CDR3: CASSLRGGTGVTGANVLTF
size: many; D: TRBD1; J: TRBJ2-7; V: TRBV6-6; DNA: TGTGCCAGCAGTCCCAGACAGGGGGCGGCCTACGAGCAGTACTTC; CDR3: CASSPRQGAAYEQYF
size: many; D: -; J: TRBJ2-5; V: TRBV7-2; DNA: TGTGCCAGCAGCTCTTATGCGGGGACCCAGTACTTC; CDR3: CASSSYAGTQYF
size: many; D: TRBD1; J: TRBJ1-6; V: TRBV6-5; DNA: TGTGCCAGCAGTTACTCGACAGGGGGAGGTTCACCCCTCCACTTT; CDR3: CASSYSTGGGSPLHF
size: -; D: TRBD1; J: TRBJ1-5; V: TRBV29-1; DNA: TGCAGCGCCAGAATACAGGGGACTAATCAGCCCCAGCATTTT; CDR3: CSARIQGTNQPQHF
size: many; D: TRBD1; J: TRBJ1-5; V: TRBV2; DNA: TGTGCCAGCAGAGAGGACAGGTCAGTCTTTCAGCCCCAGCATTTT; CDR3: CASREDRSVFQPQHF
size: many; D: -; J: TRBJ1-2; V: TRBV6-5; DNA: TGTGCCAGCAGTTCCCTGGAGATACTCGGGGGCTACACCTTC; CDR3: CASSSLEILGGYTF
size: many; D: TRBD1; J: TRBJ2-1; V: TRBV27; DNA: TGTGCCAGCAGCCAGGGGACAGGTCGGAGAGAGCAGTTCTTC; CDR3: CASSQGTGRREQFF
size: many; D: TRBD1; J: TRBJ2-5; V: TRBV6-5; DNA: TGTGCCAGCAGGAACAGGGGCGAGACCCAGTACTTC; CDR3: CASRNRGETQYF
size: many; D: TRBD1; J: TRBJ2-3; V: TRBV7-2; DNA: TGTGCCAGCAGCGTATCCGGGACAGGGGGCCGCACAGATACGCAGTATTTT; CDR3: CASSVSGTGGRTDTQYF
size: medium-sized; D: -; J: TRBJ2-1; V: TRBV4-3; DNA: TGCGCCAGCAGCCAAGACTACCTCTACAATGAGCAGTTCTTC; CDR3: CASSQDYLYNEQFF
size: many; D: TRBD1; J: TRBJ2-1; V: TRBV2; DNA: TGTGCCAGCAGTGAAGACAGGGGAGTCTACAATGAGCAGTTCTTC; CDR3: CASSEDRGVYNEQFF
size: many; D: -; J: TRBJ2-1; V: TRBV10-2; DNA: TGCGCCAGCAGTGGGGCAGGGAGCTCCTACAATGAGCAGTTCTTC; CDR3: CASSGAGSSYNEQFF
size: many; D: -; J: TRBJ1-4; V: TRBV4-1; DNA: TGCGCCAGCAGCCAAGTCCAGGGGCCTAATGAAAAACTGTTTTTT; CDR3: CASSQVQGPNEKLFF
size: -; D: -; J: TRBJ2-2; V: TRBV9; DNA: TGTGCCAGCAGCCGAAAGATGACTGAAAGTACCGGGGAGCTGTTTTTT; CDR3: CASSRKMTESTGELFF
size: many; D: -; J: TRBJ2-7; V: TRBV11-3; DNA: TGTGCCAGCAGCCTAACAGAAGACGAGCAGTACTTC; CDR3: CASSLTEDEQYF
size: many; D: TRBD2; J: TRBJ2-1; V: TRBV7-9; DNA: TGTGCCAGCAGCTTAGGAGGGGTAGCGGGGGACAATGAGCAGTTCTTC; CDR3: CASSLGGVAGDNEQFF
size: few; D: TRBD2; J: TRBJ2-3; V: TRBV29-1; DNA: TGCAGCGTTGAACAGCGGGAGGGCCAAGATACGCAGTATTTT; CDR3: CSVEQREGQDTQYF
size: many; D: -; J: TRBJ1-3; V: TRBV5-6; DNA: TGTGCCAGCAGCTTGGCCCTTCACAGGGCTGGAAACACCATATATTTT; CDR3: CASSLALHRAGNTIYF
size: many; D: TRBD2; J: TRBJ2-7; V: TRBV7-3; DNA: TGTGCCAGCAGCGCCTCGGGCGGGGGGGTCCTCGAGCAGTACTTC; CDR3: CASSASGGGVLEQYF
size: many; D: -; J: TRBJ2-3; V: TRBV5-1; DNA: TGCGCCAGCAGCTTTTTAGGGGTTGAAAGCACAGATACGCAGTATTTT; CDR3: CASSFLGVESTDTQYF
size: many; D: -; J: TRBJ1-5; V: TRBV19; DNA: TGTGCCAGTAGTATAACCGGGGTTGGCAATCAGCCCCAGCATTTT; CDR3: CASSITGVGNQPQHF